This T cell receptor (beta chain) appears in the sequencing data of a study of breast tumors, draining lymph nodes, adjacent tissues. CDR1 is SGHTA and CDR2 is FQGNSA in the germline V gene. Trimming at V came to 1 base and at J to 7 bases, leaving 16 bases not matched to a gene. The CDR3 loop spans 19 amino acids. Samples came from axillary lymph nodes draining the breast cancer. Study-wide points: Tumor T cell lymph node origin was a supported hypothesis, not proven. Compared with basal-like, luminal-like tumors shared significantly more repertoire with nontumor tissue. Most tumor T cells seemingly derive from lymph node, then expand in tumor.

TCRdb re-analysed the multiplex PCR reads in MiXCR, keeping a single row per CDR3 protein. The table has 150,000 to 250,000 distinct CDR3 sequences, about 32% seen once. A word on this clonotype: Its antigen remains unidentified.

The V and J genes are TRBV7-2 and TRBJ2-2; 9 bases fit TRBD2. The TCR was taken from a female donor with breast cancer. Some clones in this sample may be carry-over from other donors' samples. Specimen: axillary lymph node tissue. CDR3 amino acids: CASSLVGSGLAGRGGELFF. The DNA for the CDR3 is TGTGCCAGCAGCTTAGTCGGGAGTGGGCTAGCGGGGAGGGGCGGGGAGCTGTTTTTT.